The source of this TCR beta chain is a study of blood T cell repertoires in COVID-19. Study background: PBMCs, B-cell-depleted T cells, or T cells provided the cDNA or gDNA that made up the material.

In the authors' methods: Reference gene primer amplification yielded estimated nucleated cell counts. The data were produced by immunoSEQ multiplex PCR, yet TCRdb's version contains in-frame clones alone and is incomplete. V and J calls and clone size are those listed in that table; D and trimming were worked out from the DNA. The table records about 170,000 clones, roughly 90% of them present only once. The TCR originated in a man younger than 35 with COVID-19, enrolled during active disease. The sequenced material came from peripheral blood.

For the CDR3, the DNA is TGTGCCAGCAGTATACGGACAGTCAATCAGCCCCAGCATTTT. It specifies CASSIRTVNQPQHF. This chain links TRBV28 with TRBJ1-5; TRBD1 is a possible D gene (6 bases). Trimming cost V 5 bases and J 3 bases, with 11 bases left between them. Germline CDR1 MDHEN, CDR2 SYDVKM. The CDR3 consists of 14 residues.